This TCR beta chain was identified in a study of CD8+CD57+ T cells in acquired aplastic anemia. Background on the study: Recorded DNA amounts for sorted CD4+ and CD8+ cells had an average of around 3.5 ug. Findings of the study overall: Sharing between patients and controls was observed for about 27 CD8+ CDR3 sequences.

This clonotype was picked up a small number of times. The antigen is not known. Genomic DNA provided the template from which TCR beta VDJ and CDR3 profiles were obtained. TCRdb reanalysed the reads using MiXCR and keeps one entry per CDR3 protein. There are some 150,000 distinct CDR3 sequences in the sample; 41% occur only once, and roughly 8.9% lies in the top ten. The J segment lost 8 bases and the V segment lost 7 bases, leaving 9 bases of the junction unmatched. The CDR3 sequence is 12 residues long. The germline gives CDR1 SQVTM, CDR2 ANQGSEA. The chain recombines TRBV29-1 with TRBJ1-2; TRBD1 matches at 8 bases. The sequencing sample was made of sorted CD4+, CD8+, or CD8+CD57+ T cells (not recorded which) from PBMCs. The source of this sequence is a human donor in good health, serving as a control. The CDR3 region has the DNA TGCAGCGCCACTCTGACAGGGGACGGCTACACCTTC. This gives the protein CSATLTGDGYTF.